This record looks at one T cell receptor (beta chain) sequence and its context. Its target antigen remains unknown. No base quality values were provided; no much bigger clone lies one nucleotide off. These data originate in a study of blood T cell repertoires in COVID-19 (dated by TCRdb to the early 2020s). About the investigation overall: Collaborator samples came from the United States, Italy and Spain and covered acute and convalescent phases of COVID-19. The material from the prospective study consisted of cDNA or gDNA derived from T cells, B-cell-depleted T cells, or PBMCs. Deeply sampled blood TCRbeta repertoires from subjects exposed to, actively infected with, or recovered from COVID-19 were included in the dataset. A freely available public database, intended as a resource for researchers studying the immune response to SARS-CoV-2, is where the repertoires were released. The samples were drawn from two sources: the first 160 participants of the ongoing ImmuneRACE study, and about 1,300 subjects contributed by 6 global collaborators. Nearly every sample came with metadata listing a de-identified subject ID, COVID-19 status, age in years and sex. HLA class I and class II types, where available, came from metadata supplied by the sample provider rather than from assay-based typing. Overall study outcomes, separate from this receptor: The amount of clinical and demographic metadata varied by source and participant and was provided uncurated.

In the prospective study, participants were roughly 18 to 95 years old, resided in 25 or so geographic areas of the United States, and were enrolled through a virtual design. To assign participants to cohorts, the prospective study relied on clinical history that participants themselves reported in a screening survey and a study questionnaire. Recovered participants in ImmuneRACE Cohort 3 were defined as having two consecutive negative NP/OP PCR tests, clearance from a healthcare professional, or resolution of symptoms. In the prospective study, whole blood, serum and a nasopharyngeal or oropharyngeal swab were collected from each participant by mobile phlebotomists. Prospective study participants could optionally give additional blood draws and questionnaires over an approximately two-month period. Prospective study blood samples were shipped either frozen or at room temperature before DNA extraction.

A distance of 19 bases separates the germline ends of V and J, which lose 0 bases and 10 bases respectively. Looking up the germline V gene (reference sequence) yields CDR1 LNHNV and CDR2 YYDKDF. From the cysteine up to the phenylalanine, the CDR3 has a length of 16 residues. Of all the DNA, just the CDR3 is kept, 48 bases in frame from base 1. TCRbeta CDR3 regions were amplified from genomic DNA using the immunoSEQ Assay, a bias-controlled multiplex PCR. Per the original workflow: The number of nucleated cells in each sample was estimated by amplification of reference gene primers within the assay. To quantify the absolute abundance of each unique TCRbeta CDR3 rearrangement, sequence reads were collapsed and filtered. For each sample, productive Simpson clonality was calculated by taking the square root of Simpson's diversity index across productive rearrangements. This is the immuneACCESS table as TCRdb keeps it, with only in-frame sequences that have V and J called. A part of the clones is gone; compared with another copy, unresolved V genes explain less than half, and the rest is unexplained. Clone size and the V and J calls come from that table; the DNA yielded D and trimming. This sample lists approximately 300,000 clones; 70% to 90% were detected once. The top ten clones comprise approximately 4.1% of the sample.

Recombination linked TRBV15 to TRBJ1-5; TRBD1 could be the D gene, as 5 bases match. Material: PBMCs or T cells enriched from blood (not recorded which). This clonotype was sampled from a man aged 25 to 45 who had recovered from COVID-19. The nucleotide sequence reads as follows: TGTGCCACCAGCAGAGATCCCGGTGGAGGGGATACCCCCCAGCATTTT. Its protein product is CATSRDPGGGDTPQHF.